Listed here are 31 T cell receptor beta chains from one sample, sequenced in a study of T cells in localized non-small cell lung cancer. Data came from immunoSEQ multiplex PCR; TCRdb stores just in-frame clones and leaves some out. The sample records 1,500 to 2,000 clones, around 24% being singletons. This specimen was normal lung tissue next to the tumor, taken before any cancer treatment. These TCRs come from a male donor older than 55 with stage I lung adenocarcinoma.

V gene TRBV11-3 combines with J gene TRBJ1-6; D remains ambiguous. V was clipped by 0 bases and J by 3 bases, with 12 bases between them. Germline CDR1 and CDR2: SGHNT and YENEEA. The CDR3 runs to 17 residues. CDR3 nucleotide sequence: TGTGCCAGCAGCTTAGATCAGTGGAGGAGCTATAATTCACCCCTCCACTTT. It encodes CASSLDQWRSYNSPLHF.

The chain employs TRBV19 and TRBJ2-7; no firm D call. V shed 3 bases and J shed 0 bases, with 6 bases lying between them. The CDR3 extends over 13 amino acids. Germline assignment: CDR1 LNHDA and CDR2 SQIVND (reference sequence). The CDR3 bases are TGTGCCAGTAGTATTTCAGGCTCCTACGAGCAGTACTTC. Translating it yields CASSISGSYEQYF.

This clone appeared a few times. The chain recombines TRBV15 with TRBJ1-1; D is unresolved. This CDR3 spans 14 amino acids. Per the germline V gene, CDR1 is LNHNV and CDR2 is YYDKDF (reference sequence). V was clipped by 1 base and J by 1 base, with 7 bases between them. The CDR3 spells CATSRGRENTEAFF. The CDR3 nucleotides are TGTGCCACCAGCAGAGGTAGAGAGAACACTGAAGCTTTCTTT.

The chain has TRBV9 and TRBJ2-7; a possible D gene is TRBD1 (5 bases). Germline CDR1 SGDLS, CDR2 YYNGEE. V was trimmed by 2 bases and J by 3 bases, leaving 12 bases between them. CDR3 size: 14 residues. CDR3 region: CASSVGRQNYEQYF. For the CDR3, the DNA is TGTGCCAGCAGCGTTGGGCGACAGAACTACGAGCAGTACTTC.

This clone was seen a handful of times. V is TRBV6-8 and J is TRBJ2-1, with 11 bases that match TRBD2. The junction had 6 bases not matched to a gene; V was cut back by 5 bases and J by 6 bases. CDR1 and CDR2 from the germline V gene are MNHGY and SAAAGT. CDR3 size: 15 residues. Written as DNA, the CDR3 is TGTGCCAGCAGTGATAGCGGGGGGGCCAGCAATGAGCAGTTCTTC. This codes for CASSDSGGASNEQFF.

The gene calls are TRBV15 and TRBJ2-5, with D perhaps given as TRBD1 or TRBD2 (6 bases each). This CDR3 has 15 amino acids. V gave up 0 bases and J gave up 5 bases, with 13 bases separating them. Germline-derived CDR1 and CDR2 are LNHNV and YYDKDF (reference sequence). CDR3 bases: TGTGCCACCAGCAGAGATTTAGGGGGGCGGGAGACCCAGTACTTC. Residues: CATSRDLGGRETQYF.

With respect to this clone: The sequenced fragment ends 1 residue before the CDR3 boundary, so the rest is inferred from the germline J gene. This chain connects TRBV6-1 to TRBJ2-7; tentatively, D is TRBD2 (5 bases). The V end lost 1 base, the J end lost 6 bases, and 13 bases lay between the germline ends. Germline values: CDR1 MNHNS, CDR2 SASEGT. The CDR3 is 14 residues long. The sequenced part of the CDR3 DNA is TGTGCCAGCAGTGAAGTGCGCGGGTCCGGCGAGCAGTAC. Translating it yields CASSEVRGSGEQY. The CDR3 in its entirety is CASSEVRGSGEQYF.

The genes are TRBV30 and TRBJ2-7, with no clear D. Germline lookup yields CDR1 GTSNPN and CDR2 SVGIG (reference sequence). V was trimmed by 3 bases and J by 5 bases, leaving 8 bases between them. The CDR3 sequence is 11 residues long. The CDR3 sequence: CAWRALHEQYF. DNA of the CDR3: TGTGCCTGGAGGGCCCTCCACGAGCAGTACTTC.

This chain connects TRBV2 to TRBJ2-6, with 8 bases identical to TRBD1. With 7 bases clipped from V and 0 bases from J, the junction kept 8 bases outside the gene matches. Germline-derived CDR1 and CDR2 are SNHLY and FYNNEI. The CDR3 is 17 amino acids. CDR3 sequence (DNA): TGTGCCAGCACCGGGACAGGCTCGAGCTCTGGGGCCAACGTCCTGACTTTC. This codes for CASTGTGSSSGANVLTF.

This clone is labeled as medium-sized. The rearrangement links TRBV11-3 to TRBJ2-7; 8 bases line up with TRBD2. This CDR3 is 16 amino acids long. Trimming removed 4 bases from V and 0 bases from J; junction bases left unmatched: 8. Per the germline V gene, CDR1 is SGHNT and CDR2 is YENEEA. DNA of the CDR3: TGTGCCAGCAGCTCCTCAGTGGCGGGGGGCTCCTACGAGCAGTACTTC. Amino acids: CASSSSVAGGSYEQYF.

The chain combines TRBV19 with TRBJ1-2, with 7 bases aligning to TRBD1. The germline CDR1 and CDR2 sequences are LNHDA and SQIVND (reference sequence). V lost 6 bases and J lost 2; bases outside the gene matches: 12. The CDR3 is 16 residues long. CDR3 residues: CASSRTTIQGNYGYTF. The CDR3 DNA reads TGTGCCAGTAGCCGCACGACAATACAGGGGAACTATGGCTACACCTTC.

In DNA form, the CDR3 reads TGTGCCTGGGGCGACCAGAACACTGAAGCTTTCTTT. Translation: CAWGDQNTEAFF. The V and J genes are TRBV30 and TRBJ1-1; D gene ambiguous. This CDR3 is built from 12 residues. CDR1 is GTSNPN, CDR2 SVGIG, per germline (reference sequence). Trimming cost V 5 bases and J 1 base, with 8 bases left between them.

This chain uses TRBV23-1 with TRBJ2-3; 8 bases are a match to TRBD1. TRBV23-1 carries the ORF label, with uncertain function. The trim removed 0 bases at V and 6 bases at J, leaving 8 bases unmatched. The CDR3 length is 16 residues. The CDR3 nucleotides read TGCGCCAGCAGTCAATCCCGACAGGGGCGGACTGATACGCAGTATTTT. It codes for CASSQSRQGRTDTQYF.

V is TRBV5-1 and J is TRBJ1-1, with D possibly TRBD1 on 5 matching bases. The CDR3 is 16 residues long. Trimming removed 6 bases at V and 0 bases at J, with 18 bases between. CDR1 SGHRS and CDR2 YFSETQ come from the germline V gene. The CDR3 reads CASTLGRGALNTEAFF. The CDR3 nucleotides are TGCGCCAGCACGCTGGGGAGGGGAGCATTGAACACTGAAGCTTTCTTT. The full variable domain, rest sourced from reference TRBV5-1 and TRBJ1-1, is KAGVTQTPRYLIKTRGQQVTLSCSPISGHRSVSWYQQTPGQGLQFLFEYFSETQRNKGNFPGRFSGRQFSNSRSEMNVSTLELGDSALYLCASTLGRGALNTEAFFGQGTRLTVV.

The chain links TRBV6-8 to TRBJ2-2; TRBD1 aligns across 11 bases. Germline assignment: CDR1 MNHGY and CDR2 SAAAGT. V lost 6 bases and J lost 4; bases outside the gene matches: 4. The CDR3 spans 15 residues. CDR3 in amino acids: CASRGTGGITGELFF. CDR3 nucleotide sequence: TGTGCCAGCAGGGGGACAGGGGGTATCACCGGGGAGCTGTTTTTT.

The sample holds a few counts of this clone. This chain uses TRBV2 with TRBJ2-7; no clear D gene. The germline CDR1 and CDR2 sequences are SNHLY and FYNNEI. The CDR3 consists of 12 residues. V lost 1 base and J 5 bases, leaving 6 bases between the germline ends. CDR3 region: CASSEGGHEQYF. The CDR3 DNA sequence: TGTGCCAGCAGTGAAGGTGGTCACGAGCAGTACTTC.

The V and J genes are TRBV30 and TRBJ1-5, with D unresolved. Germline assignment: CDR1 GTSNPN and CDR2 SVGIG (reference sequence). The CDR3 has 13 amino acids. V was shortened by 0 bases and J by 0 bases, with 3 bases between the two germline ends. CDR3 region: CAWSVDSNQPQHF. The CDR3, as DNA: TGTGCCTGGAGTGTAGATAGCAATCAGCCCCAGCATTTT. The variable domain in full, completed from reference TRBV30 and TRBJ1-5, reads SQTIHQWPATLVQPVGSPLSLECTVEGTSNPNLYWYRQAAGRGLQLLFYSVGIGQISSEVPQNLSASRPQDRQFILSSKKLLLSDSGFYLCAWSVDSNQPQHFGDGTRLSIL.

This clone has just a few counts. The rearrangement uses TRBV30 and TRBJ1-1, with a weak D call TRBD1 (6 bases). V shed 0 bases and J shed 4 bases, with 15 bases lying between them. The CDR3 is 15 residues long. Germline lookup yields CDR1 GTSNPN and CDR2 SVGIG (reference sequence). CDR3 sequence reads: CAWSVVTGWITEAFF. The CDR3 bases are TGTGCCTGGAGTGTCGTAACAGGGTGGATCACTGAAGCTTTCTTT.

V gene TRBV29-1 combines with J gene TRBJ1-3; D is ambiguous. The CDR3 loop spans 13 amino acids. V was trimmed by 3 bases and J by 0 bases, leaving 6 bases between them. Germline V gene lookup returns CDR1 SQVTM and CDR2 ANQGSEA. The chain's CDR3 is CSVEKGSGNTIYF. The CDR3 DNA is TGCAGCGTTGAGAAGGGCTCTGGAAACACCATATATTTT.

The CDR3, as DNA: TGCAGCGTTGCGACAGGCGATGCGAACACCGGGGAGCTGTTTTTT. Translated, it gives CSVATGDANTGELFF. The chain links TRBV29-1 to TRBJ2-2; tentative D call: TRBD1 (6 bases). CDR1 is SQVTM and CDR2 is ANQGSEA in the germline V gene. The germline V and J ends were trimmed by 4 bases and 0 bases, with 12 bases remaining between them. The CDR3 spans 15 residues.

This sequence joins TRBV29-1 and TRBJ2-3, with D perhaps given as TRBD1 or TRBD2 (5 bases each). This CDR3 is built from 13 residues. Trimming cost V 4 bases and J 4 bases, with 12 bases left between them. CDR1 and CDR2 from the germline V gene are SQVTM and ANQGSEA. Here the CDR3 reads CSVARGLADTQYF. The CDR3 bases are TGCAGCGTTGCGAGGGGCTTGGCAGATACGCAGTATTTT.

This clone was seen more than once but under ten times. The gene calls are TRBV30 and TRBJ2-4; 9 bases fit TRBD2. Germline V gene lookup returns CDR1 GTSNPN and CDR2 SVGIG (reference sequence). The V gene end was trimmed by 3 bases and the J gene end by 6 bases; junction bases not matched to a gene: 9. This CDR3 region has 15 residues. CDR3 protein: CAWRGRGGHGNIQYF. The DNA of the CDR3 is TGTGCCTGGAGAGGGCGGGGGGGCCATGGAAACATTCAGTACTTC.

This clone has a handful of counts. The chain employs TRBV2 and TRBJ2-7; D possibly uses TRBD1 or TRBD2 (5 bases each). Germline CDR1 reads SNHLY; CDR2 reads FYNNEI. There are 14 residues in the CDR3. V lost 3 bases to trimming and J lost 3 bases, with 12 bases between them. CDR3 residues: CASSDLRDHYEQYF. CDR3 sequence (DNA): TGTGCCAGCAGTGATCTCCGGGACCACTACGAGCAGTACTTC.

This clone is classed as medium-sized. The chain links TRBV6-8 to TRBJ2-7; D remains unclear. The CDR3 contains 14 residues. Per germline, CDR1 MNHGY and CDR2 SAAAGT. V was shortened by 2 bases and J by 2 bases, with 10 bases between the two germline ends. The DNA for the CDR3 is TGTGCCAGCAGTTACGGAAGGCTTACCTACGAGCAGTACTTC. Its protein is CASSYGRLTYEQYF.

The chain joins TRBV11-3 to TRBJ1-1; 8 bases map to TRBD1. In germline, CDR1 is SGHNT, CDR2 YENEEA. V was clipped by 4 bases and J by 0 bases; unmatched bases: 1. The CDR3 is 14 residues long. For the CDR3, the DNA is TGTGCCAGCAGCTGGGACAGGATGAACACTGAAGCTTTCTTT. It codes for CASSWDRMNTEAFF.

This clone was counted only a few times. The junction departs from the called germline gene at one end, perhaps through a read error. This chain connects TRBV6-8 to TRBJ2-3; 7 bases match TRBD2. The CDR3 is 16 residues long. Germline CDR1 MNHGY, CDR2 SAAAGT. The CDR3 region has the DNA TGTGCCATCAGTCTCTGGGGGGGGACGGCTACAGATACGCAGTATTTT. Its protein product is CAISLWGGTATDTQYF.

This clone is classed as medium-sized. The rearrangement joins TRBV11-3 to TRBJ2-2, with D tentatively TRBD2 (6 bases). V was trimmed by 4 bases and J by 0 bases, leaving 12 bases between them. The CDR3 sequence is 16 residues long. The germline CDR1 and CDR2 sequences are SGHNT and YENEEA. The CDR3 bases are TGTGCCAGCAGCTGGAGGGGACGGCCGAACACCGGGGAGCTGTTTTTT. Translation gives CASSWRGRPNTGELFF.

V gene TRBV5-1 combines with J gene TRBJ2-3, with 7 nucleotides matching TRBD1. With V trimmed by 0 bases and J by 6 bases, 4 bases remained unmatched. CDR3 length: 14 amino acids. Germline V gene sequence: CDR1 SGHRS, CDR2 YFSETQ. The CDR3: CASSLGQGPDTQYF. In DNA, the CDR3 is TGCGCCAGCAGCTTGGGACAGGGACCCGATACGCAGTATTTT.

This clone was seen only a few times. The J gene is TRBJ2-3, the V gene TRBV6-8; D is perhaps TRBD2 (5 bases). The CDR3 totals 13 residues. Germline assignment: CDR1 MNHGY and CDR2 SAAAGT. V lost 11 bases, J lost 0 bases, and 12 bases lay in between. The CDR3 DNA reads TGTGCCCTTGGGAGCATTAGCACAGATACGCAGTATTTT. Its protein is CALGSISTDTQYF.

This clone showed up just a few times. The chain combines TRBV1 with TRBJ1-4. TRBV1 is reported as a pseudogene. This CDR3 region has 16 residues. CDR3 DNA sequence: TGCGCCAGCAGCCCGTTAGGAAGGAGCCCTAATGAAAAACTGTTTTTT. Protein: CASSPLGRSPNEKLFF.

Note on this clone: The DNA contains a base that is ambiguous or unread; its residue becomes X. The CDR3 nucleotides read TGTGCCAGCTCACCACCGACAGAGAGYTATGGCTACACCTTC. Its translation is CASSPPTEXYGYTF. The entire CDR3 reads CASSPPTESYGYTF. This chain joins TRBV18 and TRBJ1-2; D is possibly TRBD1 (5 bases). This CDR3 is 14 amino acids long. Germline V gives CDR1 KGHSH, CDR2 LQKENI. Trimming removed 0 bases from V and 5 bases from J, with 10 bases in between.